This T cell receptor (beta chain) was obtained from a study of CD8 T cells in Susac syndrome. This clonotype was detected once. V lost 4 bases to trimming and J lost 2 bases; unmatched junction nucleotides: 6. CDR3 length: 16 residues. Per the germline V gene, CDR1 is MDHEN and CDR2 is SYDVKM. RNA totalling about 0.45 to 1 ug underwent reverse transcription with random hexamers. Amplification of TCR beta CDR3 spanned 54 Vbeta and 13 Jbeta via immunoSEQ multiplex PCR. One entry per CDR3 protein results from TCRdb running MiXCR on the immunoSEQ multiplex PCR reads. This sample yields tens of thousands of distinct CDR3 sequences, of which 93% are seen a single time; roughly 0.47% belongs to the top ten.

The source of this sequence is a human donor with Susac syndrome. The chain has TRBV28 and TRBJ2-5; 11 bases fit TRBD2. The material sequenced was CD8+ T cells from PBMCs. This CDR3 is CASSSKLAGEQETQYF. CDR3 DNA: TGTGCCAGCAGTTCCAAACTAGCGGGAGAGCAAGAGACCCAGTACTTC.